This T cell receptor beta chain was sequenced in a study of cytomegalovirus exposure and HLA in healthy donors. The CDR3 is made up of 14 amino acids. The ends lost 6 bases at V and 4 bases at J; junction bases unmatched: 6. Per the germline V gene, CDR1 is SNHLY and CDR2 is FYNNEI. The PCR had 60 Vbeta and 13 Jbeta primers. The protocol was immunoSEQ multiplex PCR, while the TCRdb copy is restricted to in-frame clones and leaves out a portion. Here the sample spans about 93,000 clones, about four fifths being singletons. The sample taken for sequencing was PBMCs. The sequence came from a young man in good health and CMV-seronegative. The chain links TRBV2 to TRBJ2-3; TRBD1 agrees at 8 bases. CDR3 bases: TGTGCCAGCAGCCCGGGACAGGACCCAGATACGCAGTATTTT. Its translation is CASSPGQDPDTQYF.